The 4 T cell receptor beta chains in this list originate from one sample, sequenced in a study of shared clonotypes between healthy human individuals. TCRdb's table, derived via immunoSEQ multiplex PCR, lists solely in-frame clones and lacks some. The sample consists of about 580,000 clones, roughly 98% of them appearing once. Terminally differentiated effector memory CD45RA+ cells were excluded from the naive CD8 cells, which were CD45RO-negative and positively selected for CCR7. The sample consisted of naive CD8+ T cells sorted from blood. These receptors all come from a man between 25 and 39 years old in good health.

The chain employs TRBV4-2 and TRBJ2-2; D uncertain. V lost 4 bases, J lost 6 bases, and 6 bases lay in between. The CDR3 extends over 12 amino acids. Germline V CDR1 and CDR2: LGHNA, YNFKEQ. For the CDR3, the DNA is TGTGCCAGCAGCCTCCAACCCGGGGAGCTGTTTTTT. This translates into CASSLQPGELFF.

This clone was counted once. The chain couples TRBV15 to TRBJ2-7, with D tentatively TRBD1 (5 bases). Trimming shortened V by 4 bases and J by 0 bases, and 7 bases separated the two germline ends. In germline, CDR1 is LNHNV, CDR2 YYDKDF (reference sequence). This CDR3 region has 13 residues. The DNA of the CDR3 is TGTGCCACCAGCAAAGACAGCTCCTACGAGCAGTACTTC. It is translated as CATSKDSSYEQYF.

This chain uses TRBV7-9 with TRBJ2-1, with no clear D. Germline CDR1 SEHNR, CDR2 FQNEAQ (reference sequence). CDR3 size: 14 residues. V was cut by 5 bases and J by 7 bases, with 15 bases left in between. The CDR3: CASSAFKGNNEQFF. The CDR3, as DNA: TGTGCCAGCAGCGCATTTAAGGGAAATAATGAGCAGTTCTTC.

CDR3 DNA: TGTGCCAGCAGCGGGAGGGGGCGAGCCTACGAGCAGTACTTC. Its translation is CASSGRGRAYEQYF. J is TRBJ2-7 and V is TRBV14; D is perhaps TRBD1 or TRBD2 (7 bases each). The CDR3 contains 14 residues. Germline loops: CDR1 SGHDN, CDR2 FVKESK. V shed 5 bases and J shed 2 bases, with 13 bases lying between them. Using reference TRBV14 and TRBJ2-7 for the parts outside the CDR3, the full variable domain is EAGVTQFPSHSVIEKGQTVTLRCDPISGHDNLYWYRRVMGKEIKFLLHFVKESKQDESGMPNNRFLAERTGGTYSTLKVQPAELEDSGVYFCASSGRGRAYEQYFGPGTRLTVT.